This T cell receptor beta chain was found in a study of T cells in Graves' hyperthyroidism and ophthalmopathy. The TCR beta CDR3 regions underwent amplification using RNA transcripts as the source. First-round RT-PCR targeting the TCR CDR3 was performed with the HTBI primer set. MiXCR was run by TCRdb on the multiplex PCR reads, yielding one entry per CDR3 protein. The repertoire holds about 260,000 distinct CDR3 sequences, with about 25% as singletons. Trimming left V 4 bases short and J 10 bases short, with 11 bases between. There are 11 residues in the CDR3. Germline loops: CDR1 MDHEN, CDR2 SYDVKM.

The chain employs TRBV28 and TRBJ2-7; D is tentatively TRBD1 or TRBD2 (5 bases each). This clonotype was sampled from a man aged 35 to 55 with Graves' hyperthyroidism that later progressed to Graves' ophthalmopathy. The specimen was blood. CDR3 DNA: TGTGCCAGCAGTTCCTCAGGGAGTCAGTACTTC. This gives the protein CASSSSGSQYF.